The subject of this entry is one TCR beta chain. There is no known antigen for this receptor. Base quality data are lacking; no much larger clone is found one base away. Measured from the cysteine to the phenylalanine, the CDR3 is 15 residues long. Only CDR3 DNA is held: 45 bases, read in frame from base 1. The trim is 0 bases for V and 3 bases for J, with a gap of 11 bases between the germline ends. CDR1 and CDR2 were assigned from the germline V gene as KGHSH and LQKENI. The entry originates in a study of blood T cell repertoires in COVID-19 (dated by TCRdb to the early 2020s). In terms of the full investigation: Samples from collaborators originated in the United States, Italy and Spain and spanned both the acute and convalescent phases of COVID-19. The material from the prospective study consisted of cDNA or gDNA derived from T cells, B-cell-depleted T cells, or PBMCs. The dataset comprised deeply sampled blood TCRbeta repertoires from subjects exposed to, actively infected with, or recovered from COVID-19. The repertoires were made available in a free public database intended to serve as a resource for research on the immune response to SARS-CoV-2. The samples were drawn from two sources: the first 160 participants of the ongoing ImmuneRACE study, and about 1,300 subjects contributed by 6 global collaborators. The sample metadata nearly always contained a de-identified subject ID, COVID-19 status, age in years and sex. Where available, HLA class I and class II types were taken from metadata supplied by the sample provider and were not determined by assay-based typing.

Overall study results and their limits: How much clinical and demographic metadata was included differed by source and by participant, and the metadata was provided uncurated.

Collaborating institutions collected whole blood in K2EDTA tubes following their own protocols. For TCRbeta analysis, collaborators shipped samples as frozen whole blood, isolated PBMCs, or DNA extracted from either of those sample types. The immunoSEQ Assay, a bias-controlled multiplex PCR, was used to amplify TCRbeta CDR3 regions from genomic DNA. As for the authors' bioinformatics: Within the assay, amplification of reference gene primers was used to estimate how many nucleated cells each sample contained. To quantify the absolute abundance of each unique TCRbeta CDR3 rearrangement, sequence reads were collapsed and filtered. For each sample, productive Simpson clonality was calculated as the square root of Simpson's diversity index over productive rearrangements. What TCRdb holds here is the immuneACCESS table cut down to in-frame rearrangements. Part of the clones is not present; checked against another copy, under half of the missing clones reflect an unresolved V gene, and the others are unexplained. That table is the source of V, J and clone size, and D and trimming were worked out from the DNA. The table for this sample lists some 200,000 clones; around 84% of them were counted only once. Jointly, the top ten make up less than 4.5% of the sample.

This sequence originates from a man in his fifties with acute or convalescent COVID-19. The rearranged chain carries TRBV18 and TRBJ1-1, and TRBD1 may be the D gene, going by 5 matching bases. Source material: peripheral blood. The CDR3 here reads CASSPPAGRDTEAFF. The nucleotide sequence is given as TGTGCCAGCTCACCACCAGCAGGGCGAGACACTGAAGCTTTCTTT.